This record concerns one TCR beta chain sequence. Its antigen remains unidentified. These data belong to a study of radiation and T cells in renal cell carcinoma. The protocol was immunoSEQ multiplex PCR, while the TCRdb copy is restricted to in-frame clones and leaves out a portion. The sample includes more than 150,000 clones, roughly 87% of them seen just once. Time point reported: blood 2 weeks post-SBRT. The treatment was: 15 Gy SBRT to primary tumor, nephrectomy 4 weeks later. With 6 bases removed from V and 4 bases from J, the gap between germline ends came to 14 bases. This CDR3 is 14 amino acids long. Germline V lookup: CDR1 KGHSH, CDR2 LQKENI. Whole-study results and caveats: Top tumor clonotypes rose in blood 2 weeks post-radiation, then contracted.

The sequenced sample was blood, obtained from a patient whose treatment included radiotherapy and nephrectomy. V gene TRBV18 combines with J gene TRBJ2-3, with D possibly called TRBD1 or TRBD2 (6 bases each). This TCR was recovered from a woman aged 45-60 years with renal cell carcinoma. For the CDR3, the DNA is TGTGCCAGCTCCTTGGGGGGCGCAGCAGATACGCAGTATTTT. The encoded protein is CASSLGGAADTQYF.